The subject of this entry is one T cell receptor beta chain. There is no known antigen for this receptor. These data come from a study of cytomegalovirus exposure and HLA in healthy donors (dated by TCRdb to about 2017). As for the study more broadly: In an earlier analysis of 550 to 750 of the donors, 276 Gb of sequence data and 100 million or so unique TCR beta sequences from about 180 million T cells were reported. The study used immunosequencing to profile the T cell repertoires of 670 or so subjects and linked those repertoires to cytomegalovirus serostatus. Donor age, sex, ethnicity and CMV serostatus were compiled together with the repertoire data. Class I and class II HLA loci were covered by the typing at four-digit resolution. A separate validation cohort of about 110 different subjects was used in addition to the 666-subject first cohort. Every repertoire in the discovery cohort had been generated on one and the same sequencing platform. The genetic ancestry cluster associated with self-reported Caucasian donors included around 76% of the roughly 410 genotyped donors. Because of strong linkage in the cohort, five DR-DQ haplotypes were treated as single units for association and clustering. Around 320 gigabases of sequencing data and approximately 85 million unique TCR sequences were included in an early release covering around 650 HLA-typed donors. In an earlier analysis of more than 550 of the donors, high-throughput TCR beta sequencing was used to judge whether each TCR beta V gene segment behaved as functional or pseudogenic. The later analysis used no new phenotypic data to find candidate immune exposures, relying instead on TCR beta sequences and their occurrence across donors. Typing coverage differed by locus: A, B, C, DRB1 and DQB1 were typed in roughly 629-630 donors, DQA1 in about 500, DPA1 in approximately 600, and DPB1 in approximately 450. The study was designed to test whether signatures of past pathogen exposure could be identified by cataloging public T cell receptors. To predict cytomegalovirus infection status, the study combined high-throughput TCR immunosequencing, statistical association of individual TCRs with disease status, and machine learning. A later analysis re-analyzed previously published TCR beta repertoires from 666 donors and added high-resolution HLA genotyping to study TCR occurrence patterns. Among 398 genotyped donors of the cohort, an average of approximately 240,000 unique TCR beta nucleotide sequences was sequenced per donor, of which about 20% were non-productive. A later genetic analysis took genome-wide SNP genotypes for 398 of the 666 donors and used that subset as a discovery cohort. General study outcomes and caveats: In vitro tests confirmed that a few of the cytomegalovirus-associated TCR beta chains recognize cytomegalovirus antigens. A later analysis reported that several top co-occurrence clusters appeared linked to parvovirus B19, influenza, CMV and Epstein-Barr virus. HLA typing was unavailable for some donors at each locus, so association tests used only the typed subset. According to a later analysis, most CMV-associated TCR beta chains appeared to be HLA-restricted, and the HLA associations seemed to be driven largely by CMV exposure. A later genetic analysis reported fewer N-insertions in productive TCRs among donors in an Asian-associated ancestry cluster than the approximately 700-donor mean. In both the original and validation cohorts, the classifier was reported to diagnose cytomegalovirus status with high specificity and sensitivity. Because the 87-base-pair reads could not distinguish some IMGT-functional V segments, including TRBV6-2 and TRBV6-3, those segments were excluded. In a later analysis, some 17,000 TCR beta sequences were associated with specific HLA alleles at a false discovery rate of 0.05. Correlated functional status among segregating V segments might be attributable to linkage disequilibrium, but an unknown experimental factor could not be ruled out. Immune exposure information for the cohort was limited to CMV serostatus. In this cohort, only TCR beta chains were sequenced, and detectable features were limited by the absence of alpha or paired-chain data. In a later analysis, the rate of TCR association differed among HLA loci, with DRB1 alleles having the most associated TCRs and HLA-C alleles having the fewest. Most TCR sequences were seen in very few donors, while some public TCRs were found in many individuals. An earlier analysis of some 590 of the donors showed that most TCR beta V segments appeared in productive rearrangements either about 87% or about 30% of the time, which broadly matched IMGT annotations. It was suggested by the authors that the approach could potentially be generalized to other disease states and immunological phenotypes. The earlier analysis of fewer than 750 of the donors excluded some 15 rarely observed V segments, including chromosome 9 orphons, because counts were too low. A further reported finding was that TCR beta sequences accurately predicted the HLA-A and HLA-B alleles for most subjects in the first cohort. The presence/absence analyses assumed that sequencing depth was roughly uniform across donors, and that assumption may not be true. When HLA alleles, especially DR and DQ, strongly co-occurred, TCR associations were difficult to assign to individual alleles. A cluster of highly shared sequence variants was judged likely to be a technical artifact of the sequencing pipeline. The study listed 164 TCR beta chains as associated with cytomegalovirus. V-gene and J-gene trimming of TCR beta chains was associated with a missense DCLRE1C variant in a later genetic analysis, and the association was replicated in an independent cohort. Compared with equally common non-associated chains, HLA-associated TCR beta chains in a later analysis were more clonally expanded and had lower generation probabilities.

The cysteine opens and the phenylalanine closes a CDR3 of 12 amino acids. Solely the CDR3 DNA is kept, with 36 bases framed from the first base. CDR1 MNHEY and CDR2 SVGAGI were looked up in the germline V gene. The V end gives up 7 bases and the J end 7 bases, leaving 7 bases in the junction not matched to a gene. The cohort consisted of 650 to 700 healthy bone marrow donors. At the time of sampling, every cohort member was nominally healthy, though immune exposures that went unrecorded were likely present. The donor was CMV seronegative and belonged to the group of 352 seronegative cohort members. A peripheral blood sample was collected from each donor, and TCR beta sequencing was performed on peripheral blood mononuclear cells. Genomic DNA was extracted from the blood cell samples with the Qiagen DNeasy Blood Extraction Kit. Libraries were prepared through the immunoSEQ multiplex PCR assay. The multiplex PCR relied on a mix of 60 forward primers for TCR Vbeta segments and 13 reverse primers for TCR Jbeta segments. The CDR3 region of rearranged TCR beta genes was amplified from genomic DNA by a multiplex PCR assay. On the Illumina HiSeq System, the amplified TCR beta libraries were sequenced as 87-base-pair reads. The original pipeline was this. Across the roughly 640 repertoires, a later analysis counted some 80 million unique TCR beta chains, 8.5 million to 12 million of which were shared by at least two donors. A nearest-neighbor algorithm error-corrected the raw reads and collapsed the reads into unique sequences, merging closely related sequences to remove PCR and sequencing errors. V, D and J gene segments were assigned by aligning CDR3 sequences to IMGT reference sequences. For a sequence to be retained, a match of at least six nucleotides was required to both a V gene segment and a J gene segment. Rearrangements were called productive when the CDR3 lacked stop codons and stayed in frame with V and J; all others were non-productive. Following IMGT convention, CDR3 was defined as the stretch from the second conserved V-encoded cysteine to the conserved J-encoded phenylalanine. The earlier analysis of 587 of the donors excluded any sequence lacking an unambiguous match to a single V gene segment. An earlier analysis of some 610 of the donors called V segments functional above 56.7% productive rearrangements and segregating when the between-donor standard deviation exceeded 5%. A statistical classification framework was built for diagnosing cytomegalovirus status from the catalog of TCR beta chain sequences. In a later analysis, TCR nucleotide sequences were compared against IMGT/GENE-DB human TR gene sequences so that V and J genes could be assigned. The TCRdist pipeline was used in a later analysis to assign CDR3 sequences and most-parsimonious VDJ recombination scenarios. In a later analysis, each TCR beta chain was defined by its CDR3 amino acid sequence together with its V-gene family, and reads without a unique V-gene family were excluded. In a later analysis, approximately 590 highly shared, low-generation-probability nucleotide sequences were removed to address suspected cross-contamination and a sequencing artifact. A later analysis calculated a clonal expansion index for each public chain from normalized within-repertoire ranks of inferred template counts. In a later analysis, generation probabilities were computed with a VDJ recombination model fitted to out-of-frame rearrangements, and the resulting probabilities were checked against IGoR. In a later analysis, TCR-TCR, TCR-HLA and TCR-CMV co-occurrence was scored with hypergeometric tests, and a repertoire-size bias correction was applied to TCR pairs. False discovery rates were estimated in a later analysis by permuting HLA or CMV assignments 20 times. In a later analysis, co-occurring TCRs were grouped using DBSCAN, with TCRdist sequence similarity added in when clustering inside HLA-allele-positive subsets. Co-occurrence clustering excluded repertoires with fewer than 30,000 or more than 120,000 public chains, plus five with anomalous nucleotide sharing. TCRdb limited this immuneACCESS table to in-frame rearrangements with V and J called. A share of clones is missing; checked studies link under half to unresolved V genes, and the rest is unexplained. The V and J calls and the clone size are those of that table, but D and trimming were determined from the DNA. The sample table on file contains about 47,000 clones. Of the sample, around 16% falls within the top ten clones.

This TCR was sampled from a male donor in good health and CMV-seronegative. The rearranged segments are TRBV6-5 and TRBJ2-7, with 7 bases aligning to TRBD1. Source material: PBMCs. The CDR3 has the sequence CASTNRGEEQYF. The DNA sequence is given as TGTGCCAGCACCAACAGGGGTGAAGAGCAGTACTTC.